Sequencing of this TCR beta chain was carried out in a study of control samples from healthy donors and cancer patients. The CDR3 runs 17 residues. Germline V gene data show CDR1 as KGHDR and CDR2 as SFDVKD. The germline V and J ends were trimmed by 2 bases and 5 bases, with 19 bases remaining between them. Using immunoSEQ multiplex PCR, the repertoire was profiled, and TCRdb retains in-frame clones only, with some absent. The sample lists 150,000 to 180,000 clones, approximately 94% occurring once. Sample: blood. The source of this sequence is a man aged 40-50 years in good health. This sequence joins TRBV24-1 and TRBJ2-3, with unresolved D. The CDR3 nucleotides are TGTGCCACCAGTGATTCCGAAGGGCCCTCCACAAGAGATACGCAGTATTTT. Its translation is CATSDSEGPSTRDTQYF.